This T cell receptor (beta chain) was identified in a study of T cell responses to AZD1222 COVID-19 vaccine. Study-wide results and limits: Females outnumbered males among donors, who were mostly white British; clonal diversity was possibly underestimated.

For this clone: Its specificity is unknown.

Sequencing used immunoSEQ multiplex PCR; TCRdb keeps in-frame clones, though not all of them. The table lists some 140,000 clones, less than 90% of them singletons, with around 3.2% in the top ten. V was pared by 0 bases and J by 4 bases, with 9 bases between. Germline loops: CDR1 LGHNA, CDR2 YSLEER. CDR3 length: 15 amino acids. The TCR sequence derives from an adult in good health. Source: peripheral blood, taken on day 0 of AZD1222 vaccination. The genes are TRBV4-3 and TRBJ2-2; possible D gene TRBD2, 6 bases. The CDR3 loop is CASSQEGAGTGELFF. CDR3 nucleotide sequence: TGCGCCAGCAGCCAAGAAGGAGCGGGCACCGGGGAGCTGTTTTTT.